This TCR beta chain was documented in a study of blood T cell repertoires in COVID-19. Study-wide context: Both acute and convalescent COVID-19 samples were obtained from the United States, Italy and Spain. T cells, B-cell-depleted T cells, or PBMCs supplied cDNA or gDNA.

The CDR3 consists of 16 residues. CDR1 MGHRA and CDR2 YSYEKL come from the germline V gene. Trimming shortened V by 4 bases and J by 6 bases, and 22 bases separated the two germline ends. Per the original methods: How many nucleated cells were present was estimated from reference gene primer amplification. Sequencing used immunoSEQ multiplex PCR; TCRdb keeps in-frame clones, though not all of them. The V and J calls and clone size are taken from that table; D and trimming were inferred from the DNA. The data contain about 170,000 clones, roughly 84% of them singletons. Material: peripheral blood. This TCR came from a human donor with acute or convalescent COVID-19. The donor label of this sample is uncertain. The genes are TRBV4-1 and TRBJ2-7; D possibly corresponds to TRBD2 (7 bases). This CDR3 reads CASSPLGGGSRGEQYF. CDR3 coding DNA: TGCGCCAGCAGCCCCCTAGGGGGAGGGAGCCGGGGCGAGCAGTACTTC.